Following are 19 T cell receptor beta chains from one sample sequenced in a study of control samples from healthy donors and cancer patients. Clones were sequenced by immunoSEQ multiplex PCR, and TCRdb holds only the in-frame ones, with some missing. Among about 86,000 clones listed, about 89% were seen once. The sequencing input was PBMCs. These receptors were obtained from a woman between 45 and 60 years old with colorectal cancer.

The CDR3 DNA reads as TGCGCCAGCAGCCAAGATTGGGGGGGCTGGGAAAAACTGTTTTTT. Amino acid sequence: CASSQDWGGWEKLFF. This sequence joins TRBV4-3 and TRBJ1-4, with D maybe TRBD1 (6 bases). There are 15 residues in the CDR3. The V and J ends lost 0 bases and 8 bases respectively, with 13 bases between them. Per germline, CDR1 LGHNA and CDR2 YSLEER.

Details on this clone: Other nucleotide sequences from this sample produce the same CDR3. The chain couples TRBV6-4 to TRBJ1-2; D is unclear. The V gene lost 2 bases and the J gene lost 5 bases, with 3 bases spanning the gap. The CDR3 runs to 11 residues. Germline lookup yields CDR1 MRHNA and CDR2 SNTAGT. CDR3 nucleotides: TGTGCCAGCAGTGACAGATATGGCTACACCTTC. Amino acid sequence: CASSDRYGYTF.

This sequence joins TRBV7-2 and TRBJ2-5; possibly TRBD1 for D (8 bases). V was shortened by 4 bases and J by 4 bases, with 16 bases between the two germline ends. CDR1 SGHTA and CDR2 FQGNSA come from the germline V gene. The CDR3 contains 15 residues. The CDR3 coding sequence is TGTGCCAGCAGCTATAACAGGGGGGGGAGAGAGACCCAGTACTTC. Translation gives CASSYNRGGRETQYF.

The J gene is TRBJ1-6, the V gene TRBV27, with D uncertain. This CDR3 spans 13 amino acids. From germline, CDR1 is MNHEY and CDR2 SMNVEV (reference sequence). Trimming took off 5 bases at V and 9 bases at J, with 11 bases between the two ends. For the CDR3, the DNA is TGTGCCAGCAGTCGGACGGAAGTTTCACCCCTCCACTTT. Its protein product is CASSRTEVSPLHF.

For the CDR3, the DNA is TGTGCCAGCAGTTACTCGGCGAGCAGTACAGATACGCAGTATTTT. Translation gives CASSYSASSTDTQYF. V and J are TRBV6-5 and TRBJ2-3, with D uncertain. The CDR3 spans 15 residues. CDR1 is MNHEY and CDR2 is SVGAGI in the germline V gene. The V end was cut by 0 bases, the J end by 3 bases, with 10 bases between.

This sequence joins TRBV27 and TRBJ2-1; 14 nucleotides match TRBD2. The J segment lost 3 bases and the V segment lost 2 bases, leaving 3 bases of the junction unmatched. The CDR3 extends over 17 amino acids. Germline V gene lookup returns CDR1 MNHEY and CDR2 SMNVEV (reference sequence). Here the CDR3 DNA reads TGTGCCAGCAGTTTACGGGGGACTAGCGGGGGCTACAATGAGCAGTTCTTC. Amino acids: CASSLRGTSGGYNEQFF.

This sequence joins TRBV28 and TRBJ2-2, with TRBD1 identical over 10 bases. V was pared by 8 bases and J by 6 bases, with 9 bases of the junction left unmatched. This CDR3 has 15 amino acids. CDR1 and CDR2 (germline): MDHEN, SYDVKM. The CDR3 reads CASRPGTGEAGELFF. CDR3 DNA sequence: TGTGCCAGCCGACCCGGGACAGGGGAAGCCGGGGAGCTGTTTTTT.

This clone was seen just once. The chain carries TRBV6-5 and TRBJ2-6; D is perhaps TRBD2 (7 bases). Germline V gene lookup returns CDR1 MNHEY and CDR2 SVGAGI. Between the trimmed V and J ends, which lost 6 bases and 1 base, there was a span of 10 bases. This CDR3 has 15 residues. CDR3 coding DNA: TGTGCCAGCAGGGGGGGGACATCTGGGGCCAACGTCCTGACTTTC. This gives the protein CASRGGTSGANVLTF.

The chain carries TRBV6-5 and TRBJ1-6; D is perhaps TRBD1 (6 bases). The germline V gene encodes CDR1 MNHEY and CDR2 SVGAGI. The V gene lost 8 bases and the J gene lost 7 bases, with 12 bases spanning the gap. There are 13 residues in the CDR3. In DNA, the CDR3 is TGTGCCAGCCAACAGGGTTGGAATTCACCCCTCCACTTT. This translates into CASQQGWNSPLHF.

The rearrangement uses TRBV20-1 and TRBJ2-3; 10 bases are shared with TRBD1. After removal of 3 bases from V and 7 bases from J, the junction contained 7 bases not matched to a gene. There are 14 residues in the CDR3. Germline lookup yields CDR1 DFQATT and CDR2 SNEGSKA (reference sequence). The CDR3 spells CSASADRGVNTQYF. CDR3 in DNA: TGCAGTGCTAGTGCGGACAGGGGGGTGAATACGCAGTATTTT.

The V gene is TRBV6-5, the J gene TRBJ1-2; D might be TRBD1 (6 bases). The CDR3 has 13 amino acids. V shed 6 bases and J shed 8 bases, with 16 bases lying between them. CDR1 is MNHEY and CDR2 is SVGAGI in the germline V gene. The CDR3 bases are TGTGCCAGCAGACCCTCAGGGGTTCAGGGCTACACCTTC. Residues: CASRPSGVQGYTF.

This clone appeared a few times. CDR3 DNA: TGCGCCAGCAGCCAAGGGACTAGCGGGGGTTCAGGGACCCAGTACTTC. Translating it yields CASSQGTSGGSGTQYF. This sequence joins TRBV4-3 and TRBJ2-5, with 13 bases aligning to TRBD2. There are 16 residues in the CDR3. Germline V gives CDR1 LGHNA, CDR2 YSLEER. The junction had 6 bases not matched to a gene; V was cut back by 1 base and J by 7 bases.

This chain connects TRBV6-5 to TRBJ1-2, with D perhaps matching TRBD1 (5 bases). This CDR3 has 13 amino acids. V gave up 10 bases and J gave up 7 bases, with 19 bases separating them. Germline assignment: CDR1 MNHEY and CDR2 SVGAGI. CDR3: CATLSGGEVGYTF. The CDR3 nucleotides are TGTGCCACCCTCTCTGGGGGGGAGGTTGGCTACACCTTC.

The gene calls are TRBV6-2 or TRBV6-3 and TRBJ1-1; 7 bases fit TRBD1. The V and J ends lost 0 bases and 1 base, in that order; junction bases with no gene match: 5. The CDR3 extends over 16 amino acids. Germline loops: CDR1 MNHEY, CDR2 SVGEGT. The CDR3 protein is CASSYSPGQQNTEAFF. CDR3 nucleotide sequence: TGTGCCAGCAGTTACTCCCCGGGACAGCAGAACACTGAAGCTTTCTTT.

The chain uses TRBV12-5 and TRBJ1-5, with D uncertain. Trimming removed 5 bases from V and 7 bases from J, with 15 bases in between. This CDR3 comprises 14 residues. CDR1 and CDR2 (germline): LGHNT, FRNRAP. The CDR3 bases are TGTGCTAGTGGTCTGGGAGGAAGTAGCCAGCCCCAGCATTTT. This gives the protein CASGLGGSSQPQHF.

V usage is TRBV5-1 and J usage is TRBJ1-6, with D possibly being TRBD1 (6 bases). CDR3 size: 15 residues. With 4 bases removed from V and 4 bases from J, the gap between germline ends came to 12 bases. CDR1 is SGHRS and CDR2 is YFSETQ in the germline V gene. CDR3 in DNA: TGCGCCAGCAGCCCGTCGACAGGTTATAATTCACCCCTCCACTTT. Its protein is CASSPSTGYNSPLHF.

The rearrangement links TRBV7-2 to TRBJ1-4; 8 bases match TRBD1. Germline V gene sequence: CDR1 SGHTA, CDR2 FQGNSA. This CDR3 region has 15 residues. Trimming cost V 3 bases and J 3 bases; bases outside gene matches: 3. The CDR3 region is CASSFQGAANEKLFF. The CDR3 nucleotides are TGTGCCAGCAGCTTCCAGGGGGCGGCTAATGAAAAACTGTTTTTT.

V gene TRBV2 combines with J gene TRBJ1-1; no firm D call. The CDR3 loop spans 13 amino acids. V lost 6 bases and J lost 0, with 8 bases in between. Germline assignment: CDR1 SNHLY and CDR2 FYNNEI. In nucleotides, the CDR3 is TGTGCCAGCAGGGCCCTTATGAACACTGAAGCTTTCTTT. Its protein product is CASRALMNTEAFF. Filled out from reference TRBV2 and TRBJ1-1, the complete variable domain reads EPEVTQTPSHQVTQMGQEVILRCVPISNHLYFYWYRQILGQKVEFLVSFYNNEISEKSEIFDDQFSVERPDGSNFTLKIRSTKLEDSAMYFCASRALMNTEAFFGQGTRLTVV.

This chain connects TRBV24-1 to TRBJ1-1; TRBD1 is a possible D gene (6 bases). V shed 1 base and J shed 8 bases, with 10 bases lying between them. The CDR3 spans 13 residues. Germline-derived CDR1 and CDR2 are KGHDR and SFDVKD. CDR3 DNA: TGTGCCACCAGTGATTTTACAGGGAGGGAAGCTTTCTTT. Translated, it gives CATSDFTGREAFF.